The clone carrying this T cell receptor beta chain was counted only a few times. This entry comes from a study of blood T cell repertoires in COVID-19. Across the study: Sources were T cells, B-cell-depleted T cells, or PBMCs; the material itself was cDNA or gDNA.

Original analysis: Reference gene primers were amplified, and this amplification served to estimate nucleated cell counts. Here immunoSEQ multiplex PCR was the method, and the copy in TCRdb shows in-frame clones only, minus some. Clone size and V and J calls were adopted from that table, with D and trimming inferred from the DNA. The sample shows about 95,000 clones, more than 80% of them seen only once. CDR1 and CDR2 from the germline V gene are LGHDT and YNNKEL (reference sequence). With 3 bases removed from V and 7 bases from J, the gap between germline ends came to 19 bases. The CDR3 is 15 amino acids.

Sequencing used peripheral blood. The chain employs TRBV3-1 (or the pseudogene TRBV3-2) and TRBJ2-7; D may be TRBD2 (6 bases). The receptor was derived from a man older than 75 with COVID-19, enrolled during active disease. Here the CDR3 DNA reads TGTGCCAGCAGCCATGAGGCCTTGCCGGGGGTTGAGCAGTACTTC. Residues: CASSHEALPGVEQYF.